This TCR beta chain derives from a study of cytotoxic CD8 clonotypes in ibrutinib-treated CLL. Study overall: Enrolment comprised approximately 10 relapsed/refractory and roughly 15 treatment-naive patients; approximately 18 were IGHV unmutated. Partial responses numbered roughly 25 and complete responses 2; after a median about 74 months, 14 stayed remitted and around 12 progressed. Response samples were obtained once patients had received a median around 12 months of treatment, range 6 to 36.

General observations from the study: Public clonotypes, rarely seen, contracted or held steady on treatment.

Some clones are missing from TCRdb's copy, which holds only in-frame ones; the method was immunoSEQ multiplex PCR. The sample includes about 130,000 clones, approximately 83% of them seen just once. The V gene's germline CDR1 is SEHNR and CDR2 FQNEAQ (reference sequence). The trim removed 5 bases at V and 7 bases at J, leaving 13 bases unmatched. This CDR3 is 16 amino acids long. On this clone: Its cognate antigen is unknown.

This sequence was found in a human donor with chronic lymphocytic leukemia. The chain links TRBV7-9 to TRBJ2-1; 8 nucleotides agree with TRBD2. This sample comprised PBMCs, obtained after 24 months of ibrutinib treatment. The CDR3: CASSRLTGGLFNEQFF. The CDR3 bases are TGTGCCAGCAGCCGATTAACGGGAGGGTTATTTAATGAGCAGTTCTTC.